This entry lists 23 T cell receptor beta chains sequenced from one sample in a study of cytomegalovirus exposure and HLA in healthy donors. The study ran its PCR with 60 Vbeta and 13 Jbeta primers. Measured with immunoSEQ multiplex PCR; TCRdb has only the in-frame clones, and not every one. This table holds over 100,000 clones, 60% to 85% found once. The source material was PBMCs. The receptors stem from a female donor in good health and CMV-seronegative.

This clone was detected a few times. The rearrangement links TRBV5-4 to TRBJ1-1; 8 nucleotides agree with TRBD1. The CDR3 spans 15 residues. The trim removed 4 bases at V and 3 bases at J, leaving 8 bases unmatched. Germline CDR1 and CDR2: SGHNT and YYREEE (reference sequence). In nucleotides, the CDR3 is TGTGCCAGCAGCAGTGACAGGGGTTGGGACACTGAAGCTTTCTTT. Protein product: CASSSDRGWDTEAFF.

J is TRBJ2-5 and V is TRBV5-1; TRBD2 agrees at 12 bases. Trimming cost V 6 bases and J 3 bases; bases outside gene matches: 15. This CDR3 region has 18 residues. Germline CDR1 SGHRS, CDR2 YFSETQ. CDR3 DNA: TGCGCCAGCACCCCATTCCCGGGGGCTAGCGGGGGGGAAGAGACCCAGTACTTC. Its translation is CASTPFPGASGGEETQYF.

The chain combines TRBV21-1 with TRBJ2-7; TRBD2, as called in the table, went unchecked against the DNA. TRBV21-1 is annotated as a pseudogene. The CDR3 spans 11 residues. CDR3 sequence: CARESDRGQYF. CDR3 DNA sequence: TGTGCCAGAGAGTCTGACCGGGGGCAGTACTTC.

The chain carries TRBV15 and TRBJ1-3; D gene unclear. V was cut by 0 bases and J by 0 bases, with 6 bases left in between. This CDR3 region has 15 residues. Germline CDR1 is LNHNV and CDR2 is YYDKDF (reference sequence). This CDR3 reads CATSREAISGNTIYF. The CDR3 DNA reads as TGTGCCACCAGCAGAGAAGCGATCTCTGGAAACACCATATATTTT.

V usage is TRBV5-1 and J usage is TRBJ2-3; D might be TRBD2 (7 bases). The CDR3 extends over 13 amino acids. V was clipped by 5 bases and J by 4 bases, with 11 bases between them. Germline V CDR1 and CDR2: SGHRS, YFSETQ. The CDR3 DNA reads TGCGCCAGCAGGCCGGGGGGCCCAGATACGCAGTATTTT. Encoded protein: CASRPGGPDTQYF.

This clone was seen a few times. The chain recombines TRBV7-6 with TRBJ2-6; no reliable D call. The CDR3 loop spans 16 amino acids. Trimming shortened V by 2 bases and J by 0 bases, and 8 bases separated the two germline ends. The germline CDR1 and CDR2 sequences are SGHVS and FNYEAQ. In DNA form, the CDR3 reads TGTGCCAGCAGCTTATCGCACGGCTCTGGGGCCAACGTCCTGACTTTC. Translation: CASSLSHGSGANVLTF.

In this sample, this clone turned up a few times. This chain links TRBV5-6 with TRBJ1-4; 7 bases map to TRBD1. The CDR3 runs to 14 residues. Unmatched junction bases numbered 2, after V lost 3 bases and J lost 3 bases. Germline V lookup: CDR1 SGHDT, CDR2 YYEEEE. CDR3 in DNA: TGTGCCAGCAGCTCCGGGACAGCTAATGAAAAACTGTTTTTT. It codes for CASSSGTANEKLFF.

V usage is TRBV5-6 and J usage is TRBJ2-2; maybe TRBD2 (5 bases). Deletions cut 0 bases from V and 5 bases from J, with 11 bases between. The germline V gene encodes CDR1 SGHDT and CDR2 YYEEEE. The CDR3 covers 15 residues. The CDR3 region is CASSLAGVDTGELFF. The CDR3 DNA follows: TGTGCCAGCAGCTTGGCCGGGGTCGATACCGGGGAGCTGTTTTTT. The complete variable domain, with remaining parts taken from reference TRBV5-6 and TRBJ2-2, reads DAGVTQSPTHLIKTRGQQVTLRCSPKSGHDTVSWYQQALGQGPQFIFQYYEEEERQRGNFPDRFSGHQFPNYSSELNVNALLLGDSALYLCASSLAGVDTGELFFGEGSRLTVL.

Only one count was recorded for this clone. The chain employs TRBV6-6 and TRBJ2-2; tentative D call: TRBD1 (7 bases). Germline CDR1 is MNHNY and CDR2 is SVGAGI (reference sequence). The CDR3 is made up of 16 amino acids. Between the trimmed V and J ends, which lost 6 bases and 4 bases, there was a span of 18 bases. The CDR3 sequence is CASSTDREAGTGELFF. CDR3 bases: TGTGCCAGCAGCACCGACAGGGAGGCTGGCACCGGGGAGCTGTTTTTT.

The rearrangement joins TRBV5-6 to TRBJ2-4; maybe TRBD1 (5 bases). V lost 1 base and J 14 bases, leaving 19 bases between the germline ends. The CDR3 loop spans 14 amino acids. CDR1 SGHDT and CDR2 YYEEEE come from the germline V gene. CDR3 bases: TGTGCCAGCAGCTTGCGGCAGGGTGCAGGCTTCGAGTACTTC. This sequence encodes CASSLRQGAGFEYF.

The CDR3: CASSELQGVNYGYTF. CDR3 in DNA: TGTGCCAGCAGTGAGTTACAGGGGGTTAACTATGGCTACACCTTC. This sequence joins TRBV2 and TRBJ1-2, with 8 bases lining up with TRBD1. The CDR3 consists of 15 residues. V was clipped by 3 bases and J by 1 base; unmatched bases: 4. Germline CDR1 SNHLY, CDR2 FYNNEI.

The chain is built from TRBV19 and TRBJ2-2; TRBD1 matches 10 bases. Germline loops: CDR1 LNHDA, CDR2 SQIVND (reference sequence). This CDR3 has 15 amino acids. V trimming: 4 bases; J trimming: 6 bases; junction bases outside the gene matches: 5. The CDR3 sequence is CASSTQTGGSGELFF. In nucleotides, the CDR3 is TGTGCCAGTAGTACCCAGACAGGGGGCTCCGGGGAGCTGTTTTTT.

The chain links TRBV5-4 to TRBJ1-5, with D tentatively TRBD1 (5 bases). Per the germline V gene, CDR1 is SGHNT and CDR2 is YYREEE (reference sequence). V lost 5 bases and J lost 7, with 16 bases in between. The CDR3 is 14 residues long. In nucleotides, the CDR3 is TGTGCCAGCAGGGGGGAGGGCGGAGAACAGCCCCAGCATTTT. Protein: CASRGEGGEQPQHF.

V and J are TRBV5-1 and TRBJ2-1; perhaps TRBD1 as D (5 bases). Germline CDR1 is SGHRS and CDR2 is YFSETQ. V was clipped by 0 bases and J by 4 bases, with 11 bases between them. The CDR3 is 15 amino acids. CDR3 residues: CASSLEGAGYNEQFF. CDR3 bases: TGCGCCAGCAGCTTGGAAGGGGCCGGTTACAATGAGCAGTTCTTC. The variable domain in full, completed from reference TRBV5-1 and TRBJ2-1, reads KAGVTQTPRYLIKTRGQQVTLSCSPISGHRSVSWYQQTPGQGLQFLFEYFSETQRNKGNFPGRFSGRQFSNSRSEMNVSTLELGDSALYLCASSLEGAGYNEQFFGPGTRLTVL.

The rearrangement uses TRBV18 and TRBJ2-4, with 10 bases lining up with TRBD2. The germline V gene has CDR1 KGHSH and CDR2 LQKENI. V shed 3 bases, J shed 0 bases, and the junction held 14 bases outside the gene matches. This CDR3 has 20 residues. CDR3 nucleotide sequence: TGTGCCAGCTCACCTCTTCCCCTAGCGGGGGAGACTATAGCCAAAAACATTCAGTACTTC. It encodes CASSPLPLAGETIAKNIQYF.

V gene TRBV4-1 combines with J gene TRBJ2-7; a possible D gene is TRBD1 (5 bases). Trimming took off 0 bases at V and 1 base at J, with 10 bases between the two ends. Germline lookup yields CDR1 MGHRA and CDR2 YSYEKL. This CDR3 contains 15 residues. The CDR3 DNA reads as TGCGCCAGCAGCCAAGAACAAGGGGTGTCCTACGAGCAGTACTTC. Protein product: CASSQEQGVSYEQYF.

In DNA, the CDR3 is TGTGCCAGCAGTCGACAGGGTTCCTCCTACAATGAGCAGTTCTTC. Amino acids: CASSRQGSSYNEQFF. The chain couples TRBV6-4 to TRBJ2-1; 7 bases agree with TRBD1. The CDR3 is 15 amino acids. J was trimmed by 0 bases and V by 5 bases; bases with no gene match: 4. The germline V gene encodes CDR1 MRHNA and CDR2 SNTAGT.

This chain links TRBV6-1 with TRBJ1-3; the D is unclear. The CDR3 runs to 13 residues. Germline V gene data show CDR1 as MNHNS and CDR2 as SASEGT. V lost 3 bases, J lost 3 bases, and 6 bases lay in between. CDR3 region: CASSDRLGNTIYF. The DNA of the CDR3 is TGTGCCAGCAGTGACAGGCTTGGAAACACCATATATTTT.

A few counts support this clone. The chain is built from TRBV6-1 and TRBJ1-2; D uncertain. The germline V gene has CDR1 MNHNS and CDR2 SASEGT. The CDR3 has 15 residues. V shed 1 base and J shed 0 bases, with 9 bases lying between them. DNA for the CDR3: TGTGCCAGCAGTGAAGTCCCACGAGCTAACTATGGCTACACCTTC. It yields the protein CASSEVPRANYGYTF.

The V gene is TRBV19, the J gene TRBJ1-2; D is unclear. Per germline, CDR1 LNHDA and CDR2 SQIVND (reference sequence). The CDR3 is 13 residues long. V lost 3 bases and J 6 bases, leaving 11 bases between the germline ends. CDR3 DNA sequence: TGTGCCAGTAGTATGCAGGTTACCGATGGCTACACCTTC. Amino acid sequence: CASSMQVTDGYTF.

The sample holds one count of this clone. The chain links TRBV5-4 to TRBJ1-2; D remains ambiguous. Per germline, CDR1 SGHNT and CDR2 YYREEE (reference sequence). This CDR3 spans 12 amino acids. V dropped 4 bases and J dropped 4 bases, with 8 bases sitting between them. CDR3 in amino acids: CASSGGSYGYTF. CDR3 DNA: TGTGCCAGCAGCGGCGGCAGCTATGGCTACACCTTC.

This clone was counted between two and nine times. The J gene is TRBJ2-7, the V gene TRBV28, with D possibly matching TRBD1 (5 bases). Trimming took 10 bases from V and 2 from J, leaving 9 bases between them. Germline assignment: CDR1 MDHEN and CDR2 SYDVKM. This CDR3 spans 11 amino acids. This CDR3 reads CATGSAYEQYF. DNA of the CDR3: TGTGCCACAGGGTCGGCCTACGAGCAGTACTTC.

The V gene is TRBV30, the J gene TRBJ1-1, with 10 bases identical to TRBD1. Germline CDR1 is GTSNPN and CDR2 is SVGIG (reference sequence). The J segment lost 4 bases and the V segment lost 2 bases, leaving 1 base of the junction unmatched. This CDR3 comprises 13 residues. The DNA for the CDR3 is TGTGCCTGGAGTAGACAGGGGGCCACTGAAGCTTTCTTT. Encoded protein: CAWSRQGATEAFF. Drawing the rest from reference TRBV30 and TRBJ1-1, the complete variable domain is SQTIHQWPATLVQPVGSPLSLECTVEGTSNPNLYWYRQAAGRGLQLLFYSVGIGQISSEVPQNLSASRPQDRQFILSSKKLLLSDSGFYLCAWSRQGATEAFFGQGTRLTVV.